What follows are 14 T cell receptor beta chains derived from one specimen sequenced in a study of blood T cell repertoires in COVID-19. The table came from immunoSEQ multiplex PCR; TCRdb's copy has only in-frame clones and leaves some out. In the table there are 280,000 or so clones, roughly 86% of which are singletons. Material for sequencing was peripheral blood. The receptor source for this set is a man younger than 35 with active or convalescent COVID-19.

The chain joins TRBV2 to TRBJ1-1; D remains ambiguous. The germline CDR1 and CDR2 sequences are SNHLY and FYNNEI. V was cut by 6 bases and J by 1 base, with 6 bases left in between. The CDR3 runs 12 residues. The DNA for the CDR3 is TGTGCCAGCAGGGAGGCGAACACTGAAGCTTTCTTT. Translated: CASREANTEAFF. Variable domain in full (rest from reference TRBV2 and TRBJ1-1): EPEVTQTPSHQVTQMGQEVILRCVPISNHLYFYWYRQILGQKVEFLVSFYNNEISEKSEIFDDQFSVERPDGSNFTLKIRSTKLEDSAMYFCASREANTEAFFGQGTRLTVV.

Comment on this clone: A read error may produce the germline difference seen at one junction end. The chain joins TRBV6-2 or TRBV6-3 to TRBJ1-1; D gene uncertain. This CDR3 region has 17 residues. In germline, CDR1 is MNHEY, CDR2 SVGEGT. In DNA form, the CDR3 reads TGTGCCAGCAGCTACTTCCCGGCGGGCCTAATGAACACTGAAGCTTTCTTT. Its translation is CASSYFPAGLMNTEAFF.

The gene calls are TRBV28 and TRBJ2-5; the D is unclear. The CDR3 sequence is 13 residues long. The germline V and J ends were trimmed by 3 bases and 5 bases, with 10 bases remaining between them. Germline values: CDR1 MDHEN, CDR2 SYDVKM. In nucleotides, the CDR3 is TGTGCCAGCAGTTTCCCGGTATGGGAGACCCAGTACTTC. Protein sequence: CASSFPVWETQYF.

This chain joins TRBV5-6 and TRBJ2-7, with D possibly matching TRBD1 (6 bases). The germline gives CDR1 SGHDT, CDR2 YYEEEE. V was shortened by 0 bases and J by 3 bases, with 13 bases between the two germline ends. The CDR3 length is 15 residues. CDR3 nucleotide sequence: TGTGCCAGCAGCTTGGGCTGGCAGGGGAGCTACGAGCAGTACTTC. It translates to CASSLGWQGSYEQYF.

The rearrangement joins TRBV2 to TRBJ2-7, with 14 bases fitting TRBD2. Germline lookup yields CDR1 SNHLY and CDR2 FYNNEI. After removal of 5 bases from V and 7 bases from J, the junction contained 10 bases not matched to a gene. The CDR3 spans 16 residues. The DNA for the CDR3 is TGTGCCAGCAGTAGAGGACTAGCGGGGGGAAGGGGTGAGCAGTACTTC. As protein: CASSRGLAGGRGEQYF.

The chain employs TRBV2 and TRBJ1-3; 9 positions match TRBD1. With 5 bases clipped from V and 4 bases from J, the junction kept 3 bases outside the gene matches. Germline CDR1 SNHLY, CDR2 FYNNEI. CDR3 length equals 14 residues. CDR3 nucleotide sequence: TGTGCCAGCAGTTGGGACAGGGCCGGAAACACCATATATTTT. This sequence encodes CASSWDRAGNTIYF.

CDR3 sequence: CASSYPQAVYGYTF. CDR3 DNA: TGTGCCAGCAGTTACCCACAGGCGGTCTATGGCTACACCTTC. This sequence joins TRBV6-2 or TRBV6-3 and TRBJ1-2, with D maybe TRBD1 (5 bases). The V gene's germline CDR1 is MNHEY and CDR2 SVGEGT. CDR3 size: 14 residues. Trimming took 2 bases from V and 4 from J, leaving 11 bases between them.

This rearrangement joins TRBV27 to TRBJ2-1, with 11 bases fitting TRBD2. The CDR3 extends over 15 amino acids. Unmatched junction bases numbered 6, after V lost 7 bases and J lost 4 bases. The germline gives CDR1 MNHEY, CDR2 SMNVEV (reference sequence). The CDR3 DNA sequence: TGTGCCAGCACCCTGGGACTAGCGGATTACAATGAGCAGTTCTTC. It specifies CASTLGLADYNEQFF.

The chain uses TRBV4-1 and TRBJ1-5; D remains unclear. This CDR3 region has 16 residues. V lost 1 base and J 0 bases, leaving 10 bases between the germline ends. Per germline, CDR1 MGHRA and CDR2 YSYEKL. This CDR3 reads CASSQGPDYSNQPQHF. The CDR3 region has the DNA TGCGCCAGCAGCCAAGGTCCAGATTATAGCAATCAGCCCCAGCATTTT.

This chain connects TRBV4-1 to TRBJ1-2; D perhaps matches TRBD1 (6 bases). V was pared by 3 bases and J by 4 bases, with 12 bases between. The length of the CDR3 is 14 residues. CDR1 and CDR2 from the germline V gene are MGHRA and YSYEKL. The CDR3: CASSHPTGSYGYTF. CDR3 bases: TGCGCCAGCAGCCATCCGACAGGTTCCTATGGCTACACCTTC.

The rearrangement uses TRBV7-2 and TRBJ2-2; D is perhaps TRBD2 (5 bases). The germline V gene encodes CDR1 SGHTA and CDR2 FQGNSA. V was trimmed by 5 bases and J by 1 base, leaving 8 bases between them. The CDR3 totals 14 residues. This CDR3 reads CASSERMNTGELFF. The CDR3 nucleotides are TGTGCCAGCAGCGAGCGGATGAACACCGGGGAGCTGTTTTTT.

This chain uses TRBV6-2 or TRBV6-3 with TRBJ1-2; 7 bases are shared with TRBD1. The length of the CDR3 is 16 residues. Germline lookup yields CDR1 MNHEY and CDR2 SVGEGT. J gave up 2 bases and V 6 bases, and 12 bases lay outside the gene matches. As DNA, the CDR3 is TGTGCCAGCAGCCCTCCTCGCGACAGGGCGAACTATGGCTACACCTTC. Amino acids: CASSPPRDRANYGYTF.

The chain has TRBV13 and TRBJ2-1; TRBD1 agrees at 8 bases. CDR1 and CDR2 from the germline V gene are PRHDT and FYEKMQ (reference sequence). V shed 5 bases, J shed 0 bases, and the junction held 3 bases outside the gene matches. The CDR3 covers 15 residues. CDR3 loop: CASSPDRGSYNEQFF. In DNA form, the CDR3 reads TGTGCCAGCAGCCCCGACAGGGGCTCCTACAATGAGCAGTTCTTC.

CDR3 sequence: CAISDRTTYEQYF. In DNA form, the CDR3 reads TGTGCCATCAGTGACCGGACAACCTACGAGCAGTACTTC. The J gene is TRBJ2-7, the V gene TRBV10-3; TRBD1 is a possible D gene (5 bases). The germline V gene has CDR1 ENHRY and CDR2 SYGVKD. CDR3 length: 13 residues. V was trimmed by 3 bases and J by 2 bases, leaving 8 bases between them.